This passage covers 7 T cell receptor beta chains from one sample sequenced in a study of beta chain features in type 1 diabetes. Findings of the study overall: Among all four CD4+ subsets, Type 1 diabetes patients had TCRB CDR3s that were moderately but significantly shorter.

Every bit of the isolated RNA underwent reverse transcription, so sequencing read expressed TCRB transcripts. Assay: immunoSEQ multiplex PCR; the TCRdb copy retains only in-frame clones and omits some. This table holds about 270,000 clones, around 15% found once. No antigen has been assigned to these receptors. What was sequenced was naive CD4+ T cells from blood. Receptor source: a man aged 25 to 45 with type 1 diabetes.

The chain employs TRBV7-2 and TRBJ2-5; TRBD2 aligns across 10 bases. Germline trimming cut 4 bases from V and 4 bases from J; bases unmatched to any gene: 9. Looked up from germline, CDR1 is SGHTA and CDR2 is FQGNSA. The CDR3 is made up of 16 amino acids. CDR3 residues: CASSSFSGRSGETQYF. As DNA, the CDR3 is TGTGCCAGCAGCTCTTTTAGCGGGAGGAGCGGAGAGACCCAGTACTTC.

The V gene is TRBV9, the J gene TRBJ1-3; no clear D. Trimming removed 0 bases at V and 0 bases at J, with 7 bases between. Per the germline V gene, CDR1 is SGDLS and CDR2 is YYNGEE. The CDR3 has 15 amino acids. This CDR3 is CASSVDLGSGNTIYF. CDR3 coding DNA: TGTGCCAGCAGCGTAGATCTCGGCTCTGGAAACACCATATATTTT.

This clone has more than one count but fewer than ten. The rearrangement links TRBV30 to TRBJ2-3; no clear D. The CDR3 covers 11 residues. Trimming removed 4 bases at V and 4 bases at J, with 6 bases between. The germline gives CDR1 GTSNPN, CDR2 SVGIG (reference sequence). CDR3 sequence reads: CAWNRADTQYF. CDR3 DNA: TGTGCCTGGAATAGAGCAGATACGCAGTATTTT.

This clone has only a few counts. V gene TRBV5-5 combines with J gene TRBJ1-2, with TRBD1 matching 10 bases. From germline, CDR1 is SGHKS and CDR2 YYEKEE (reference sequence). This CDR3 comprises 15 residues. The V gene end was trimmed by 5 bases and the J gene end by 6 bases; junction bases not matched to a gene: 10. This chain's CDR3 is CASRDWDRGGDGYTF. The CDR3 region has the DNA TGTGCCAGCAGAGATTGGGACAGGGGAGGCGATGGCTACACCTTC. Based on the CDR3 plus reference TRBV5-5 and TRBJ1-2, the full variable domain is DAGVTQSPTHLIKTRGQQVTLRCSPISGHKSVSWYQQVLGQGPQFIFQYYEKEERGRGNFPDRFSARQFPNYSSELNVNALLLGDSALYLCASRDWDRGGDGYTFGSGTRLTVV.

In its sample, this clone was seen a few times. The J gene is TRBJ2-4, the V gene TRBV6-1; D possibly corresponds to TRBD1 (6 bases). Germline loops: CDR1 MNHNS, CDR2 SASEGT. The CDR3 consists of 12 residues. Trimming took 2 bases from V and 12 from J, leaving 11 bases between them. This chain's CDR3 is CASSESRGTQYF. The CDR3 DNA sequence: TGTGCCAGCAGTGAAAGCAGGGGCACTCAGTACTTC.

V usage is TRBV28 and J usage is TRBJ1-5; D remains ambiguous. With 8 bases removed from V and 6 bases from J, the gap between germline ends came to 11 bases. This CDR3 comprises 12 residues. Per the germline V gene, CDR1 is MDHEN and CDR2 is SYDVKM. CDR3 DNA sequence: TGTGCCAGCGGCCCGGCGGGTCAGCCCCAGCATTTT. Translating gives CASGPAGQPQHF.

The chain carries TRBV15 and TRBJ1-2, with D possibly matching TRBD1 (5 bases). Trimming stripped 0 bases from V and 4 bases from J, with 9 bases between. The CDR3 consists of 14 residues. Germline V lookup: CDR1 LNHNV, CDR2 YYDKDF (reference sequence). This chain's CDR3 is CATSRDQGAYGYTF. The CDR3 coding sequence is TGTGCCACCAGCAGAGATCAGGGCGCCTATGGCTACACCTTC.